One and the same sample provided the 13 T cell receptor beta chains below, sequenced in a study of T-cell reconstitution after alpha-beta-depleted transplantation in children (dated by TCRdb to about 2016). Library preparation was by PCR. The sequencing machine was an Illumina HiSeq 2500. TCR library preparation used molecular barcoding, with unique molecular identifiers applied to normalize quantification of the TCRbeta repertoire. TCRdb's own reprocessing of the public reads used fastp at Q25 and MiXCR and kept productive beta chains. Every entry covers one CDR3 protein and lists the most common genes and DNA from its rows. The sample table lists a few hundred thousand distinct CDR3 sequences, roughly 7% of them with a count of one. The top ten clones comprise just over 5.5% of the sample. This sample's treatment or condition label indicates: allogeneic hematopoietic cell transplantation with graft depleted of TCRalphabeta T cells and CD19 B cells.

The sequencing here drew on PBMCs, taken before TCRalphabeta/CD19-depleted stem cell transplant. These receptors came from a boy between 2 and 10 years old with acute lymphoblastic leukemia, due to receive a stem cell transplant.

This clonotype has more than one count but fewer than ten. This chain connects TRBV13 to TRBJ2-3; no clear D gene. CDR3 length: 13 amino acids. Germline assignment: CDR1 PRHDT and CDR2 FYEKMQ (reference sequence). V was clipped by 3 bases and J by 6 bases, with 10 bases between them. CDR3: CASSFTGRDTQYF. DNA for the CDR3: TGTGCCAGCAGCTTTACCGGTCGGGATACGCAGTATTTT.

In this sample, this clonotype turned up a few times. CDR3 nucleotides: TGTGCCAGCAGTTTGCGGCAGGTGCAAGAGACCCAGTACTTC. Encoded protein: CASSLRQVQETQYF. This chain uses TRBV28 with TRBJ2-5, with no clear D. Germline CDR1 and CDR2: MDHEN and SYDVKM. V lost 3 bases, J lost 2 bases, and 10 bases lay in between. The CDR3 runs 14 residues.

This clonotype was detected many times. The rearrangement uses TRBV5-5 and TRBJ2-7, with D hard to call. The CDR3 covers 14 residues. The V gene lost 0 bases and the J gene lost 3 bases, with 10 bases spanning the gap. The germline V gene encodes CDR1 SGHKS and CDR2 YYEKEE (reference sequence). CDR3: CASSLDEYSYEQYF. In DNA form, the CDR3 reads TGTGCCAGCAGCTTGGACGAATACAGCTACGAGCAGTACTTC.

The sample holds many counts of this clonotype. The chain recombines TRBV6-6 with TRBJ1-1; the match to TRBD1 covers 9 bases. The junction had 6 bases not matched to a gene; V was cut back by 7 bases and J by 6 bases. The CDR3 consists of 13 residues. The V gene's germline CDR1 is MNHNY and CDR2 SVGAGI (reference sequence). The CDR3 is CASKGTGIAEAFF. The CDR3 coding sequence is TGTGCCAGCAAAGGGACAGGGATCGCTGAAGCTTTCTTT.

The rearrangement links TRBV11-3 to TRBJ2-1; 7 bases agree with TRBD1. Germline assignment: CDR1 SGHNT and CDR2 YENEEA. This CDR3 comprises 14 residues. V was pared by 5 bases and J by 3 bases, with 4 bases of the junction left unmatched. The CDR3 bases are TGTGCCAGCAGCCCCCGGGACAGCTACAATGAGCAGTTCTTC. Translation gives CASSPRDSYNEQFF.

This clonotype was detected many times. This chain joins TRBV5-1 and TRBJ2-1; D perhaps matches TRBD2 (7 bases). Per germline, CDR1 SGHRS and CDR2 YFSETQ. Deletions cut 7 bases from V and 6 bases from J, with 14 bases between. The CDR3 runs 13 residues. In nucleotides, the CDR3 is TGCGCCAGCGGACGCGGGGGCGTCAATGAGCAGTTCTTC. It specifies CASGRGGVNEQFF.

At least ten counts were recorded for this clonotype. This chain joins TRBV7-2 and TRBJ2-7; D remains ambiguous. The V end lost 5 bases, the J end lost 4 bases, and 6 bases lay between the germline ends. This CDR3 region has 11 residues. Germline CDR1 reads SGHTA; CDR2 reads FQGNSA. CDR3 loop: CASSTLYEQYF. CDR3 bases: TGTGCCAGCAGCACCCTGTACGAGCAGTACTTC.

This clonotype was seen ten or more times. The gene calls are TRBV7-8 and TRBJ1-1, with D unresolved. CDR1 is SGHVS, CDR2 FQNEAQ, per germline. The CDR3 runs 14 residues. V was shortened by 4 bases and J by 1 base, with 10 bases between the two germline ends. The CDR3, as DNA: TGTGCCAGCAGCTCCATTAAGACGAACACTGAAGCTTTCTTT. It translates to CASSSIKTNTEAFF.

This clonotype turned up a few times. The CDR3 here is CASTGGREAFEQFF. The CDR3 coding sequence is TGTGCCAGCACCGGGGGGCGGGAGGCATTTGAGCAGTTCTTC. The chain has TRBV12-3 or TRBV12-4 and TRBJ2-1, with TRBD2 matching over 8 bases. The CDR3 is made up of 14 amino acids. Trimming cost V 7 bases and J 9 bases; bases outside gene matches: 11.

The table lists this clonotype with a few counts. The chain employs TRBV6-4 and TRBJ2-1, with a weak D call TRBD2 (5 bases). Germline V lookup: CDR1 MRHNA, CDR2 SNTAGT. Trimming removed 9 bases from V and 7 bases from J, with 25 bases in between. The CDR3 is 16 residues long. CDR3: CARPKRGIISVNEQFF. The CDR3 bases are TGTGCCAGGCCCAAGAGAGGGATAATCTCGGTTAATGAGCAGTTCTTC.

This clonotype was seen at least ten times. The chain couples TRBV10-2 to TRBJ1-6; 7 nucleotides match TRBD1. J gave up 6 bases and V 0 bases, and 2 bases lay outside the gene matches. The CDR3 loop spans 15 amino acids. Germline CDR1 and CDR2: WSHSY and SAAADI. In nucleotides, the CDR3 is TGCGCCAGCAGTGAGTCGGGACAGTTTAATTCACCCCTCCACTTT. Encoded protein: CASSESGQFNSPLHF.

The table lists this clonotype with a few counts. V and J are TRBV7-9 and TRBJ2-7, with 7 bases fitting TRBD2. This CDR3 is 15 amino acids long. With 4 bases clipped from V and 3 bases from J, the junction kept 9 bases outside the gene matches. Germline V CDR1 and CDR2: SEHNR, FQNEAQ (reference sequence). CDR3 nucleotides: TGTGCCAGCAGCTCGACGGGAGCGGGGCTCTACGAGCAGTACTTC. As protein: CASSSTGAGLYEQYF.

The V call is TRBV3-1, the J call TRBJ2-5, with D possibly being TRBD1 or TRBD2 (5 bases each). Germline CDR1 reads LGHDT; CDR2 reads YNNKEL (reference sequence). The V gene lost 0 bases and the J gene lost 5 bases, with 13 bases spanning the gap. CDR3 length equals 15 residues. In nucleotides, the CDR3 is TGTGCCAGCAGCCAAGAAGCGGCCAGGGAGGAGACCCAGTACTTC. Its protein is CASSQEAAREETQYF.